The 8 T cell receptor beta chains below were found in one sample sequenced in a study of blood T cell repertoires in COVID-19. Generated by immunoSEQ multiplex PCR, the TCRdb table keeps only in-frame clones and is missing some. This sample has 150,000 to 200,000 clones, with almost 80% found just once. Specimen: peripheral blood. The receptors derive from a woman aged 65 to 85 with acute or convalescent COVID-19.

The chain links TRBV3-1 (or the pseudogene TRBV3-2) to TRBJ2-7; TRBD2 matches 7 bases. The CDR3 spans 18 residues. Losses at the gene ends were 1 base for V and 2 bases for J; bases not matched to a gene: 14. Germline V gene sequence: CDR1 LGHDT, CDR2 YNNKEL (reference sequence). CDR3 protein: CASSQGLRAGGSPYEQYF. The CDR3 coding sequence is TGTGCCAGCAGCCAAGGGCTACGGGCGGGCGGGAGTCCCTACGAGCAGTACTTC.

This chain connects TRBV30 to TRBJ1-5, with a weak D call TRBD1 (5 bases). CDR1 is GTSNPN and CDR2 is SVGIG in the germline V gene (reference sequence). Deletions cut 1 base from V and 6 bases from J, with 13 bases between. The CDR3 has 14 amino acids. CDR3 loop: CAWSAIDSRQPQHF. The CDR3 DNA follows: TGTGCCTGGAGTGCTATCGACAGTCGTCAGCCCCAGCATTTT.

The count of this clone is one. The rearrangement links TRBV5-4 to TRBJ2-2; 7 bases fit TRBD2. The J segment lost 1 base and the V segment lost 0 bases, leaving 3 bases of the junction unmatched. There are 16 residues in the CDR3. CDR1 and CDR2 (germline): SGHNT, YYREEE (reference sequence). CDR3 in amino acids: CASSLAGGWNTGELFF. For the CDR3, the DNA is TGTGCCAGCAGCTTGGCCGGGGGGTGGAACACCGGGGAGCTGTTTTTT.

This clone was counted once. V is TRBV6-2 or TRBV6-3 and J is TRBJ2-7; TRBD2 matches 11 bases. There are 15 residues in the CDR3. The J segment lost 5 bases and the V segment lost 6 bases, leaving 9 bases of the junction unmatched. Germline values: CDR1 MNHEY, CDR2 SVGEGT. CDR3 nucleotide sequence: TGTGCCAGCAGCACTAGCGGGAGCGTCAGGCACGAGCAGTACTTC. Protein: CASSTSGSVRHEQYF.

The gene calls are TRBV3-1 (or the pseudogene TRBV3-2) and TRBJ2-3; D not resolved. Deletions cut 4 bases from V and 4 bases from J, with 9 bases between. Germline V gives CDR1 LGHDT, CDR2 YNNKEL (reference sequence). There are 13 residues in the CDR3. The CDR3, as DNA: TGTGCCAGCAGCCCCGACATCTCAGATACGCAGTATTTT. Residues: CASSPDISDTQYF.

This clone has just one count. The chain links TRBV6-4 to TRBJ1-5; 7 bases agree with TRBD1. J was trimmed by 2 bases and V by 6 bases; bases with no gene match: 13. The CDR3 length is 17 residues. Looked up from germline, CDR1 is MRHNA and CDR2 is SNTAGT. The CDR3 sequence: CASSCTGVLRRNQPQHF. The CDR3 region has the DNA TGTGCCAGCAGCTGTACAGGGGTCCTACGACGCAATCAGCCCCAGCATTTT.

The CDR3 region is CSGSGTSYEQYF. The CDR3 nucleotides read TGCAGCGGTAGCGGGACTTCCTACGAGCAGTACTTC. The chain joins TRBV29-1 to TRBJ2-7; TRBD2 matches at 8 bases. The germline V gene has CDR1 SQVTM and CDR2 ANQGSEA. V lost 7 bases to trimming and J lost 1 base; unmatched junction nucleotides: 3. The CDR3 totals 12 residues.

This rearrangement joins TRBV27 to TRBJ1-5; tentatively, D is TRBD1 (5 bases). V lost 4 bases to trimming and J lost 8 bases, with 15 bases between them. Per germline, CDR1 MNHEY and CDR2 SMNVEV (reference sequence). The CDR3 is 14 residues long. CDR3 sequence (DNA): TGTGCCAGCAGTTCCAGCGGGGGGAGCGAGCCCCAGCATTTT. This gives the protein CASSSSGGSEPQHF.